Shown below are 17 T cell receptor beta chains from a single sample sequenced in a study of tumor-infiltrating lymphocytes in primary liver carcinoma. cDNA specific to TCR beta was made from 500 ng of total RNA, with a constant-region primer employed for priming. What produced the TCR beta libraries was three nested multiplex PCR rounds using slightly modified ARM-PCR. The study ran its first two PCR rounds for roughly 10 cycles each, using TRBV1-TRBV30 forward primers and a C-beta reverse primer. TCRdb fed the multiplex PCR reads into MiXCR, producing one record per CDR3 protein. The repertoire includes roughly 78,000 distinct CDR3 sequences, around 75% of them detected once, and about 13% sits in the top ten. Total RNA and DNA came together from approximately 20-30 mg of bulk tissue without cell sorting. The specimen sequenced was liver tumor tissue from sampling region 4. As for subset: tumor region T4, right-lateral pole. Every receptor here comes from a woman aged 60 to 75 with primary liver carcinoma and hepatitis B virus infection.

As for this clonotype: One end of the junction fails to match germline, which may point to a read error. The chain links TRBV29-1 to TRBJ2-3; 12 bases are a match to TRBD2. The germline CDR1 and CDR2 sequences are SQVTM and ANQGSEA. The CDR3 has 16 amino acids. In DNA form, the CDR3 reads TGTAGCGTTGCCGCGACTAGCGGGAGAAGGACAGATACGCAGTATTTT. This sequence encodes CSVAATSGRRTDTQYF.

In regard to this clonotype: A much larger clone lies one base from this, so it may be a read error. This sequence joins TRBV30 and TRBJ1-5; 9 positions agree with TRBD1. The germline CDR1 and CDR2 sequences are GTSNPN and SVGIG (reference sequence). CDR3 length: 13 amino acids. The CDR3 region is CALSGQGNQPHHF. Written as DNA, the CDR3 is TGTGCCCTCTCCGGACAGGGGAATCAGCCCCATCATTTT.

This clonotype was observed a few times. This may be a read error: a much more frequent sequence differs by one nucleotide. V usage is TRBV20-1 and J usage is TRBJ2-2; 10 bases fit TRBD2. The CDR3 is 17 residues long. After removal of 0 bases from V and 7 bases from J, the junction contained 11 bases not matched to a gene. Per germline, CDR1 DFQATT and CDR2 SNEGSKA (reference sequence). The CDR3 DNA reads TGCAGTGCTAGAGATCCGGCTAGCGGGGGTCTGGGCGGGGAGCTGTTTTTT. This sequence encodes CSARDPASGGLGGELFF.

This clonotype was seen a few times. The gene calls are TRBV30 and TRBJ2-1, with TRBD2 identical over 9 bases. The ends lost 4 bases at V and 6 bases at J; junction bases unmatched: 7. The CDR3 contains 14 residues. From germline, CDR1 is GTSNPN and CDR2 SVGIG (reference sequence). The CDR3 here is CAWNRGGGGNEQFF. Written as DNA, the CDR3 is TGTGCCTGGAACCGCGGGGGGGGGGGCAATGAGCAGTTCTTC.

This clonotype appeared once. Since no conserved phenylalanine or tryptophan closes the CDR3, a read error is the likely cause. The chain has TRBV11-2 and TRBJ1-1; 7 nucleotides line up with TRBD1. In germline, CDR1 is SGHAT, CDR2 FQNNGV. This CDR3 is built from 12 residues. In DNA form, the CDR3 reads TGTGTCAGCAGCTCTGGACAGGCTGAAGCTTTCTCT. Encoded protein: CVSSSGQAEAFS.

About this clonotype: An end of the junction differs from the germline gene, which may be a read error. The CDR3 DNA is TGTGCCAGCAGTTCTCGCCCACGCGACAGGTACAATGAGCAGCTCTTC. Translating it yields CASSSRPRDRYNEQLF. The rearrangement links TRBV12-3 or TRBV12-4 to TRBJ2-1; perhaps TRBD1 as D (6 bases). The CDR3 contains 16 residues.

The chain links TRBV20-1 to TRBJ2-1; D is unresolved. The ends were cut back, 6 bases at V and 12 bases at J, with 15 bases in the middle. Germline CDR1 and CDR2: DFQATT and SNEGSKA (reference sequence). This CDR3 is built from 11 residues. The DNA for the CDR3 is TGCAGTGCCCTAGACCGAAGTGGGCAGTTCTTC. This sequence encodes CSALDRSGQFF.

Comment on this clonotype: Its ends do not fully match the called genes, so a read error is possible. The DNA of the CDR3 is TGCACCAGCAGACTTAGCGGGAGTGTCACAGATACGCAGTATTTT. This gives the protein CTSRLSGSVTDTQYF. The gene calls are TRBV4-1 and TRBJ2-3; 9 bases align to TRBD2. The CDR3 is 15 amino acids. Germline V gene lookup returns CDR1 MGHRA and CDR2 YSYEKL.

Details on this clonotype: A read error may produce the germline difference seen at one junction end. V is TRBV11-2 and J is TRBJ2-7, with D perhaps TRBD1 (6 bases). Germline CDR1 SGHAT, CDR2 FQNNGV. The CDR3 spans 14 residues. As DNA, the CDR3 is TGTGCAAGCAGCATGTCTAGGGGGAGTTACGAGAAGTACTTC. Its translation is CASSMSRGSYEKYF.

V usage is TRBV5-4 and J usage is TRBJ2-5; D remains ambiguous. This CDR3 region has 14 residues. Germline CDR1 reads SGHNT; CDR2 reads YYREEE (reference sequence). V was cut by 4 bases and J by 1 base, with 11 bases left in between. DNA for the CDR3: TGTGCCAGCAGCGTGAGAGGACGCCAAGAGACCCAGTACTTC. Residues: CASSVRGRQETQYF.

This clonotype was recorded at least ten times. The chain employs TRBV6-6 and TRBJ2-7; D may be TRBD1 (6 bases). Germline CDR1 is MNHNY and CDR2 is SVGAGI (reference sequence). This CDR3 has 14 amino acids. V gave up 6 bases and J gave up 4 bases, with 16 bases separating them. The CDR3 reads CASSEQGTSYEQYF. The CDR3 DNA is TGTGCCAGCAGCGAACAGGGTACGAGTTACGAGCAGTACTTC.

With regard to this clonotype: The junction does not match germline at one end; this may be a read error. The chain is built from TRBV28 and TRBJ1-5; D is ambiguous. Germline CDR1 and CDR2: MDHEN and SYDVKM. The CDR3 is made up of 14 amino acids. The CDR3 coding sequence is TGTGCCAGCAGCCCACATGGGGTCGATCAGCCCCAGCAATTT. This codes for CASSPHGVDQPQQF.

This clonotype occurred once. The chain carries TRBV10-3 and TRBJ2-3; 7 nucleotides match TRBD1. This CDR3 region has 17 residues. The ends lost 6 bases at V and 2 bases at J; junction bases unmatched: 14. The germline V gene encodes CDR1 ENHRY and CDR2 SYGVKD. The CDR3 DNA reads TGTGCCATCAGCTCAACGGCTGGGACAGAGGTCACAGATACGCAGTATTTT. It yields the protein CAISSTAGTEVTDTQYF.

This clonotype was recorded at least ten times. The V gene is TRBV10-3, the J gene TRBJ2-4; perhaps TRBD2 as D (5 bases). Between the trimmed V and J ends, which lost 0 bases and 0 bases, there was a span of 15 bases. Looked up from germline, CDR1 is ENHRY and CDR2 is SYGVKD. The CDR3 extends over 18 amino acids. The CDR3 coding sequence is TGTGCCATCAGTGAGTCCCCGGGTAGCGATCTAGCCAAAAACATTCAGTACTTC. This translates into CAISESPGSDLAKNIQYF.

The chain has TRBV7-3 and TRBJ2-1; D is undetermined. V was trimmed by 2 bases and J by 2 bases, leaving 10 bases between them. This CDR3 region has 15 residues. Germline-derived CDR1 and CDR2 are SGHTA and FQGTGA. The CDR3: CASSLGPVTYNEQFF. The CDR3 DNA reads as TGTGCCAGCAGCTTAGGGCCAGTTACCTACAATGAGCAGTTCTTC.

About this clonotype itself: At one end, the junction sequence differs from germline, possibly due to a read error. This rearrangement joins TRBV6-5 to TRBJ1-1; D gene unclear. Germline lookup yields CDR1 MNHEY and CDR2 SVGAGI. The CDR3 sequence is 13 residues long. In nucleotides, the CDR3 is TGTGCCAACGGTTTGAACCCGTTCACTGAAGCTGTCTTT. Translated, it gives CANGLNPFTEAVF.

At least ten counts were recorded for this clonotype. The chain recombines TRBV20-1 with TRBJ2-7; the match to TRBD2 covers 10 bases. Per germline, CDR1 DFQATT and CDR2 SNEGSKA (reference sequence). V was clipped by 4 bases and J by 6 bases; unmatched bases: 6. The CDR3 runs 13 residues. CDR3: CSATLAGSTEQYF. In DNA form, the CDR3 reads TGCAGTGCTACACTAGCGGGGTCAACCGAGCAGTACTTC.